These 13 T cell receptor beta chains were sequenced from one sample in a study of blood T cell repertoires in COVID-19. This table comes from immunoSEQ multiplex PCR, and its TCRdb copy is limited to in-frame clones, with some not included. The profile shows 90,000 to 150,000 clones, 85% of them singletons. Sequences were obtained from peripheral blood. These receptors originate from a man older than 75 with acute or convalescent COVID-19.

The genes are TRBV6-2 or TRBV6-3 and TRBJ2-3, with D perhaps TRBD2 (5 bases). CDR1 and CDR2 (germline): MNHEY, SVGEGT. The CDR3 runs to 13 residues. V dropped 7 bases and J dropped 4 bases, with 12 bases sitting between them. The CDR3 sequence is CASTPGGPDTQYF. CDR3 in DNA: TGTGCCAGCACCCCAGGAGGACCAGATACGCAGTATTTT.

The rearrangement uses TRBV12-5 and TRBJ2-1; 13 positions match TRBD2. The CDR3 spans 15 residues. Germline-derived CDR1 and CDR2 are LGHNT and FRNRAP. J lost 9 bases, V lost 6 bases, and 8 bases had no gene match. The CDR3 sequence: CASGPTSGGLGEQFF. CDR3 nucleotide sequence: TGTGCTAGTGGCCCGACTAGCGGGGGGCTGGGTGAGCAGTTCTTC.

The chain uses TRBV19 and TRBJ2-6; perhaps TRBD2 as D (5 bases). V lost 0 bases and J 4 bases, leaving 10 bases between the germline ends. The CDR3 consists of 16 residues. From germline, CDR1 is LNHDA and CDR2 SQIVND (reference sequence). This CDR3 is CASSIDRGAGANVLTF. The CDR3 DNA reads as TGTGCCAGTAGTATAGATCGGGGAGCGGGGGCCAACGTCCTGACTTTC.

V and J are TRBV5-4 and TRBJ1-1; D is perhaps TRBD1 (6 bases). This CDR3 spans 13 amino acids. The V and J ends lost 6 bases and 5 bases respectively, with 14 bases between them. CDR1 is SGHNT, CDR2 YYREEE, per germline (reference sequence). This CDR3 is CASTIQGGTEAFF. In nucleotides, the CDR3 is TGTGCCAGCACCATCCAAGGGGGTACTGAAGCTTTCTTT.

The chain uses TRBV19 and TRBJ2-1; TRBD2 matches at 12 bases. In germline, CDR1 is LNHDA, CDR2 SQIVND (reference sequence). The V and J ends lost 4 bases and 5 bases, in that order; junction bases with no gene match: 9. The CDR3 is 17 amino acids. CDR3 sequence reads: CASSRNGLAGPNNEQFF. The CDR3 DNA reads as TGTGCCAGTAGTAGGAACGGACTAGCGGGACCGAACAATGAGCAGTTCTTC.

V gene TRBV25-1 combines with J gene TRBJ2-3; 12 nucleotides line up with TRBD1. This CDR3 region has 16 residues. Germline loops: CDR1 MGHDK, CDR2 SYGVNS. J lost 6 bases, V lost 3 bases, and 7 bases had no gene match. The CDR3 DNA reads TGTGCCAGCAGTGAGTCGGGACAGGGGGCTTCGGATACGCAGTATTTT. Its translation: CASSESGQGASDTQYF.

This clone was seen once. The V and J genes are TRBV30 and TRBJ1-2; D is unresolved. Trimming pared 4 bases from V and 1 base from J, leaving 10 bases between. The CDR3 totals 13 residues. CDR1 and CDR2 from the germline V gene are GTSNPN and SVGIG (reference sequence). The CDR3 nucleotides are TGTGCCTGGACCCCACACAGTAACTATGGCTACACCTTC. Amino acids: CAWTPHSNYGYTF.

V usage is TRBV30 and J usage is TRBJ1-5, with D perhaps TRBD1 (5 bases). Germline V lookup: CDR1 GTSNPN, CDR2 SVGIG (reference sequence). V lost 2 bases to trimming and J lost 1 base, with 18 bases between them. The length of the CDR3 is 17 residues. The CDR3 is CAWSPWGTGGSNQPQHF. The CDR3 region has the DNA TGTGCCTGGAGTCCGTGGGGGACTGGGGGGAGCAATCAGCCCCAGCATTTT. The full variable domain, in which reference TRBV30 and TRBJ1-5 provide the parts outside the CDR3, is SQTIHQWPATLVQPVGSPLSLECTVEGTSNPNLYWYRQAAGRGLQLLFYSVGIGQISSEVPQNLSASRPQDRQFILSSKKLLLSDSGFYLCAWSPWGTGGSNQPQHFGDGTRLSIL.

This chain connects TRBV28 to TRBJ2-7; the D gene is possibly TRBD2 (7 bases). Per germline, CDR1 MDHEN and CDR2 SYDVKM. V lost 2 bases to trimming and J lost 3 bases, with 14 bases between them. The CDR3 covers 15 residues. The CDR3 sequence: CASSLGLRGGYEQYF. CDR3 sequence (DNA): TGTGCCAGCAGTTTAGGGTTAAGGGGGGGCTACGAGCAGTACTTC.

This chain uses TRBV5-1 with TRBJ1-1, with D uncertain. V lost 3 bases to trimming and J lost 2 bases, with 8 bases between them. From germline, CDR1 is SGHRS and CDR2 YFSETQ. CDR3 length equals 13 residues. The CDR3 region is CASSSTPNTEAFF. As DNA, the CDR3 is TGCGCCAGCAGCTCTACCCCCAACACTGAAGCTTTCTTT.

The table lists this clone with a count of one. CDR3 DNA: TGTGCCAGCAGCTCAGGAGGGACAGCTATTAAGGGCTACACCTTC. Translation: CASSSGGTAIKGYTF. V and J are TRBV5-6 and TRBJ1-2, with TRBD1 identical over 7 bases. V was pared by 3 bases and J by 8 bases, with 13 bases of the junction left unmatched. The CDR3 contains 15 residues. CDR1 is SGHDT, CDR2 YYEEEE, per germline.

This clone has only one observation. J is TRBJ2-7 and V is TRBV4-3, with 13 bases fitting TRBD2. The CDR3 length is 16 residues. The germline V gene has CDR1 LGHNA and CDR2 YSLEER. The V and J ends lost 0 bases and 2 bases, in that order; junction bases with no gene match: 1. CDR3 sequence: CASSQEGTSGTYEQYF. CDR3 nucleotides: TGCGCCAGCAGCCAAGAAGGGACTAGCGGGACCTACGAGCAGTACTTC.

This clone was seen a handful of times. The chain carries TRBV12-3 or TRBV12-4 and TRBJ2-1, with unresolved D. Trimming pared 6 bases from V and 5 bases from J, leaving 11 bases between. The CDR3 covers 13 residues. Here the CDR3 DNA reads TGTGCCAGCAGCCTGGAGTGGGACAATGAGCAGTTCTTC. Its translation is CASSLEWDNEQFF.